The entry that follows covers one T cell receptor (beta chain) sequence. These data are taken from a study of blood T cell repertoires in COVID-19. Clones were sequenced by immunoSEQ multiplex PCR, and TCRdb holds only the in-frame ones, with some missing. Of about 110,000 clones in the sample, 65% to 90% were seen once. The CDR3 covers 14 residues. Germline V gene sequence: CDR1 SGHVS, CDR2 FQNEAQ. The ends lost 5 bases at V and 3 bases at J; junction bases unmatched: 6. This chain joins TRBV7-8 and TRBJ1-1; 7 bases are a match to TRBD1. The source is a man older than 75 with acute or convalescent COVID-19. Sequencing input: peripheral blood. The CDR3 region has the DNA TGTGCCAGCAGCCACCGGGACAGTTACACTGAAGCTTTCTTT. Its protein product is CASSHRDSYTEAFF.